This TCR beta chain was identified during a study of T cells after yellow fever vaccination. Study-level findings and limits: Most primary-vaccination clones recurred post-booster (approximately 96% CD4, around 90% CD8).

One entry per CDR3 protein, called by TCRdb with MiXCR from the 5' RACE reads. In the table there are about 22,000 distinct CDR3 sequences, approximately 5.2% of which are singletons. In its sample, this clonotype was seen many times. Germline CDR1 is LNHDA and CDR2 is SQIVND (reference sequence). The CDR3 contains 12 residues. Trimming took off 3 bases at V and 4 bases at J, with 6 bases between the two ends. Sequencing used PBMCs, either bulk or a sorted T-cell subset (CD4+, CD8+, memory, or dextramer-sorted; not recorded which), obtained about 49 days after the first yellow fever vaccination. This chain uses TRBV19 with TRBJ2-5; D unclear. This clonotype originated in a man between 18 and 29 years old who received the YFV17D yellow fever vaccine. As DNA, the CDR3 is TGTGCCAGTAGTATTTCGGGAGAGACCCAGTACTTC. It codes for CASSISGETQYF.